A single T cell receptor beta chain is shown here with its context. Its antigen is not yet known. No clone much larger than this one lies a single base away; base qualities are absent. To prepare the library, 5' RACE was applied. Reads for this sample came from an Illumina HiSeq 2000. A universal primer binding site was added through template switching, and the final cDNA carried a unique molecular identifier so that TCR cDNA molecules could be counted accurately. Specific primers in the conserved constant-segment region were used to synthesize first-strand cDNA for the TCR alpha and beta chains. To control for contamination, every cDNA library was double barcoded, receiving both a SMART-Mk sample barcode and Illumina barcodes. TruSeq adapter sequences along with Illumina sample barcodes were introduced in two successive PCR steps. The Illumina HiSeq platform was used with custom primers to sequence TCR alpha and beta cDNA libraries. Per the authors' processing: MiGEC processed the raw reads to extract unique molecular identifiers, while MiXCR was used to determine the CDR3 positions. Recombination models were inferred per individual with the repgenHMM and IGoR tools using an EM algorithm. The analysis of shared clonotypes was done with the tcR package in R, with sharing normalized by the product of cloneset sizes. To study raw recombination without the effects of thymic and clonal selection, out-of-frame nonproductive sequences were analyzed. The public reads were run again by TCRdb, first through fastp at Q25 and then through MiXCR, and only productive beta chains were kept. Each record represents a unique CDR3 protein, reported with the most common genes and DNA among its rows. The V and J calls were not made by the authors but by TCRdb's processing. The sample contains 700,000 or so distinct CDR3 sequences, 8.6% of them found a single time. 0.98% of the sample is in the top ten clones.

All donors were healthy Caucasians. The twin cohort consisted of three pairs of female monozygotic twins, all aged roughly 18 to 29 years. RNA for TCR libraries was isolated from peripheral blood mononuclear cells. The record originates from a study of identical twins (dated by TCRdb to about 2016). Describing the broader study: To test whether fetal clonotypes persist, the study used deep sequencing on TCR alpha and beta repertoires from monozygotic twins, unrelated adults of various ages, and cord blood. To rule out contamination, the twin experiments were replicated at different times with different library preparation protocols. The full study reports these points: Invariant T cells such as MAIT and iNKT could partly confound zero-insertion analyses, although diverse VJ usage argued against such confounding for most clonotypes. In beta out-of-frame sequences, excess twin sharing was weaker, because having fewer shared sequences lowered the signal-to-noise ratio. Out-of-frame TCR alpha sharing in monozygotic twins was systematically underestimated by recombination models, whereas sharing between unrelated individuals was in agreement with the recombination models. Fewer insertions were carried by abundant cord blood beta clonotypes; a weaker similar trend was observed in young adult naive repertoires, while no such trend was observed in memory repertoires. Because the same donors could not be followed over many years, the conclusions relied on cross-sectional statistical analysis. Compared with coincidental sharing between unrelated individuals, an excess of low generation-probability sequences was observed among out-of-frame TCR alpha sequences shared between twins.

From V the trimming removes 7 bases and from J it removes 3 bases, while the gene matches leave 7 bases of the junction unaccounted for. Inclusive of the bounding cysteine and phenylalanine, the CDR3 is 13 residues long. CDR3 DNA is the only sequence kept; it has 39 bases, read in frame from the first base. According to the germline V gene, CDR1 reads SQVTM and CDR2 reads ANQGSEA. This sample also belongs to another study, concerning yellow fever vaccine responses in identical twins. The second paper further reports: The T cell response to vaccination in identical twins was reported by the authors to appear partly convergent and partly personalized. The study precisely tracked vaccine-responding T cell clones in identical twins.

The receptor was isolated from a woman aged 18-30 years in good health. The chain joins TRBV29-1 to TRBJ2-7; 9 middle bases align to TRBD1. Sequenced sample: PBMCs. The CDR3 has the sequence CSGGGTGIYEQYF. The DNA reads TGCAGCGGGGGGGGGACAGGGATCTACGAGCAGTACTTC.